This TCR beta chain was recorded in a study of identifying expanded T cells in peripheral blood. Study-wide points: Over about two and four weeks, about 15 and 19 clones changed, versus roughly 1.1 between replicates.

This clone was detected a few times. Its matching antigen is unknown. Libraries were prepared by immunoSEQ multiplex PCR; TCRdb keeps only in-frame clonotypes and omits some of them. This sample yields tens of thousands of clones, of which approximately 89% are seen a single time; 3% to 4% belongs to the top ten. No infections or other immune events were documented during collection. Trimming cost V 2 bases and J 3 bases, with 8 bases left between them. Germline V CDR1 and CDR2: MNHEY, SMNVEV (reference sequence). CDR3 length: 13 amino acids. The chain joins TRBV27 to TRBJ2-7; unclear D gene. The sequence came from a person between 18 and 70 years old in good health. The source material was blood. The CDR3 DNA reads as TGTGCCAGCAGTTTAATGGCTCGCTACGAGCAGTACTTC. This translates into CASSLMARYEQYF.